The rows below give T cell receptor beta chains drawn from one sample of a study of shared clonotypes between healthy human individuals. The protocol was immunoSEQ multiplex PCR, while the TCRdb copy is restricted to in-frame clones and leaves out a portion. The sample holds millions of clones, approximately 95% seen once. The sequenced sample consisted of naive CD4+ T cells from PBMCs. These receptor sequences come from a man aged 18 to 29 in good health. Some clones in this sample may be carry-over from other donors' samples. CDR3s include the opening cysteine and the closing phenylalanine or tryptophan. D genes are given only for firm matches. Clone size is not always given. Where it is, it says once, few, many or a class for expanded clones.

TRBJ2-1 NA NA TRBV21-1 TGTGCCAGCAGCCCCTTGGGGGGTGGGGGGAGCGGCAATGAGCAGTTCTTC CASSPLGGGGSGNEQFF
TRBJ1-3 NA NA TRBV9 TGTGCCAGCAGCGTAGGCAGCTCTGGAAACACCATATATTTT CASSVGSSGNTIYF
TRBJ2-1 NA TRBD2 TRBV10-1 TGCGCCAGCAGTAGCGGGAGGCTAAACAATGAGCAGTTCTTC CASSSGRLNNEQFF
TRBJ2-3 NA TRBD1 TRBV7-9 TGTGCCAGCAGCGCGGACAGGGAAGGAACGCAGTATTTT CASSADREGTQYF
TRBJ1-1 NA TRBD1 TRBV27 TGTGCCAGCAGTCCTCAGGGGGCGAGAACTGAAGCTTTCTTT CASSPQGARTEAFF
TRBJ2-7 NA TRBD2 TRBV28 TGTGCCAGCAGTGCAGCCGGGACTAGCGACGAGCAGTACTTC CASSAAGTSDEQYF
TRBJ2-5 NA NA TRBV5-1 TGCGCCAGCAGCCTACGAGGGGGAGGGGCCCAAGAGACCCAGTACTTC CASSLRGGGAQETQYF
TRBJ2-1 once TRBD2 TRBV6-5 TGTGCCAGCAGTGGACTAGCGGACTTCGCTAATGAGCAGTTCTTC CASSGLADFANEQFF
TRBJ1-4 NA NA TRBV27 TGTGCCAGCAGTCCCTTCCGCCAGCAGGCAACTAATGAAAAACTGTTTTTT CASSPFRQQATNEKLFF
TRBJ2-7 few NA TRBV5-1 TGCGCCAGCAGCTTCGGCAGGGGCAACGAGCAGTACTTC CASSFGRGNEQYF
TRBJ1-2 once NA TRBV30 TGTGCCTGGGGGTCTCCTCCAAGAGGCTATGGCTACACCTTC CAWGSPPRGYGYTF
TRBJ1-2 NA NA TRBV7-2 TGTGCCAGCAGCGTCGGACAGTCGCACTATGGCTACACCTTC CASSVGQSHYGYTF
TRBJ2-1 once TRBD2 TRBV29-1 TGCAGCGTTGCGGGACTAGCGGGAGGTAATGAGCAGTTCTTC CSVAGLAGGNEQFF
TRBJ1-4 NA NA TRBV30 TGTGCCTGGAGGCGGCGAGCTCAAAATGAAAAACTGTTTTTT CAWRRRAQNEKLFF
TRBJ2-7 NA NA TRBV12-1 TGTGCCAGCAGCCCTCTAAGAGGTAGCGGGACCTCCTACGAGCAGTACTTC CASSPLRGSGTSYEQYF
TRBJ1-2 once TRBD1 TRBV6-6 TGTGCCAGCACCGGAGGGGGCGTCTATGGCTACACCTTC CASTGGGVYGYTF
TRBJ2-2 NA TRBD1 TRBV15 TGTGCCACCAGGGCCCTAACACCGAGGGGGCGGAGAGGGGAGCTGTTTTTT CATRALTPRGRRGELFF
TRBJ1-3 NA NA TRBV6-5 TGTGCCAGCAGTTACCCAGGGTCTGACACCATATATTTT CASSYPGSDTIYF
TRBJ2-5 once NA TRBV6-1 TGTGCCAGCAGTGAAGTGGGGGTTTGGGAGACCCAGTACTTC CASSEVGVWETQYF
TRBJ2-5 NA TRBD2 TRBV11-2 TGTGCCAGCAGTTCAGGACTAGCGGGATTCGGTGAGCAGTACTTC CASSSGLAGFGEQYF
TRBJ2-3 NA TRBD2 TRBV29-1 TGCAGCCCCAAGGGACTAGCGGCTACTAGCACAGATACGCAGTATTTT CSPKGLAATSTDTQYF
TRBJ2-2 NA TRBD2 TRBV13 TGTGCCAGCACCCCCCCTGCCCGGACTAGCGCGCGGAACACCGGGGAGCTGTTTTTT CASTPPARTSARNTGELFF
TRBJ1-2 NA TRBD1 TRBV6-1 TGTGCCAGCAGTGAAGCCCCGGACAGGGGCCATCCTAACTATGGCTACACCTTC CASSEAPDRGHPNYGYTF
TRBJ1-1 NA NA TRBV5-4 TGTGCCAGCAGCTCACCAGGGTGGGGGAACACTGAAGCTTTCTTT CASSSPGWGNTEAFF
TRBJ1-4 NA TRBD1 TRBV6-1 TGTGCCAGCAGTAGACAGGGTAGAGTAGAAAAACTGTTTTTT CASSRQGRVEKLFF
TRBJ2-1 NA NA TRBV21-1 TGTGCCAGCAGCAAAGCTACAGGATGGTCACCGTACCAGTTCTTC CASSKATGWSPYQFF
TRBJ2-1 NA TRBD1 TRBV11-2 TGTGCCAGCAGCTTAGAACAGGGGCTGGATGAGCAGTTCTTC CASSLEQGLDEQFF
TRBJ1-2 NA TRBD1 TRBV30 TGTGCCTGGCAAGTCCTCAGGGGGCGGGTTTATGGCTACACCTTC CAWQVLRGRVYGYTF
TRBJ2-7 NA NA TRBV28 TGTGCCAGCAGTTCCCGGGAAGGAAGGTACGAGCAGTACTTC CASSSREGRYEQYF
TRBJ2-3 NA NA TRBV29-1 TGCAGCGTCGGACCCTATGGGGGCACAGATACGCAGTATTTT CSVGPYGGTDTQYF
TRBJ2-5 once NA TRBV11-2 TGTGCCAGCAGCTTAGATTCATACCAAGAGACCCAGTACTTC CASSLDSYQETQYF
TRBJ2-3 NA TRBD2 TRBV27 TGTGCCAGCTCGACTCGCGGACTAGCGGGCGATACGCAGTATTTT CASSTRGLAGDTQYF
TRBJ1-5 NA NA TRBV28 TGTGCCAGCAGTCCCTTCCATCGGTCAGTTGAGCCCCAGCATTTT CASSPFHRSVEPQHF
TRBJ2-2 NA TRBD1 TRBV29-1 TGCAGCGCCCTAAGGACAGGAGCGAACACCGGGGAGCTGTTTTTT CSALRTGANTGELFF
TRBJ1-1 NA NA TRBV7-9 TGTGCCAGCAGCTTAGCGAGGGGGAGAGCGTTCTTT CASSLARGRAFF
TRBJ2-7 NA NA TRBV27 TGTGCCAGTAAGATAAAGCCCGTCTCCTACGAGCAGTACTTC CASKIKPVSYEQYF
TRBJ2-1 NA TRBD2 TRBV5-1 TGCGCCAGCAGCTTTTCCCTAGCGGGAACCCAGAATGAGCAGTTCTTC CASSFSLAGTQNEQFF
TRBJ2-3 NA NA TRBV30 TGTGCCTGGAGTGCCAGGCCGAGCTCAGATACGCAGTATTTT CAWSARPSSDTQYF
TRBJ2-7 NA TRBD1 TRBV2 TGTGCCAGCATGAACCCGGGACAGGGGGTGTACGAGCAGTACTTC CASMNPGQGVYEQYF
TRBJ2-3 NA TRBD1 TRBV7-3 TGTGCCAGCAGCCGACAGGGGACAGCTTCAGATACGCAGTATTTT CASSRQGTASDTQYF
TRBJ2-5 NA NA TRBV7-2 TGTGCCAGCAGCCGAAGAGGGCCACAGACCCAGTACTTC CASSRRGPQTQYF
TRBJ1-5 NA NA TRBV7-6 TGTGCCAGCAGCTTATTTTATGATCAGCCCCAGCATTTT CASSLFYDQPQHF
TRBJ2-7 NA NA TRBV2 TGTGCCAGCAGTGACCAAGGCGAGACCTACGAGCAGTACTTC CASSDQGETYEQYF
TRBJ1-4 NA TRBD1 TRBV5-1 TGCGCCAGCAGCTTGGGAGGGACAGGGGATGAAAAACTGTTTTTT CASSLGGTGDEKLFF
TRBJ1-2 NA NA TRBV18 TGTGCCAGCTCACGGGACGCTCTTTCCGAGAGCACCTTC CASSRDALSESTF